Below, 21 T cell receptor beta chains from the same sample are listed, as sequenced in a study of cytomegalovirus exposure and HLA in healthy donors. Researchers ran the PCR with 60 Vbeta and 13 Jbeta primers. Clones were read by immunoSEQ multiplex PCR, and TCRdb kept only the in-frame ones, dropping some. The sample contains about 120,000 clones, around 75% of which appear only once. The sample was PBMCs. These receptors were collected from a woman between 40 and 50 years old in good health and CMV-seropositive.

The J gene is TRBJ2-1, the V gene TRBV7-4; TRBD2 aligns across 8 bases. The V gene's germline CDR1 is SGHVT and CDR2 SQSDAQ. Trimming removed 5 bases from V and 2 bases from J; junction bases left unmatched: 11. The CDR3 runs 17 residues. CDR3 amino acids: CASSPPLAGCPYNEQFF. CDR3 nucleotide sequence: TGTGCCAGCAGCCCTCCCCTAGCGGGCTGCCCCTACAATGAGCAGTTCTTC.

About this clone: One end of the junction fails to match germline, which may point to a read error. This chain joins TRBV2 and TRBJ1-5; 8 nucleotides match TRBD1. Germline V gene lookup returns CDR1 SNHLY and CDR2 FYNNEI. This CDR3 contains 17 residues. This chain's CDR3 is CASSQLRQGKSSQPQHF. For the CDR3, the DNA is TGTGCCAGCAGTCAACTCCGACAGGGGAAAAGCAGTCAGCCCCAGCATTTT.

The chain joins TRBV11-2 to TRBJ2-5; possible D gene TRBD1, 6 bases. V was cut by 2 bases and J by 5 bases, with 18 bases left in between. The CDR3 contains 16 residues. Germline loops: CDR1 SGHAT, CDR2 FQNNGV. CDR3 sequence reads: CASSLTGQGRLETQYF. DNA of the CDR3: TGTGCCAGCAGCTTAACTGGGCAGGGGCGATTGGAGACCCAGTACTTC.

V and J are TRBV7-9 and TRBJ2-1; D gene uncertain. This CDR3 has 12 amino acids. CDR1 SEHNR and CDR2 FQNEAQ come from the germline V gene (reference sequence). The V and J ends lost 2 bases and 8 bases respectively, with 7 bases between them. The CDR3 DNA follows: TGTGCCAGCAGCTTACAGGTTGATGAGCAGTTCTTC. As protein: CASSLQVDEQFF.

Regarding this clone: Other nucleotide sequences from this sample produce the same CDR3. The chain couples TRBV9 to TRBJ2-5; D possibly corresponds to TRBD2 (7 bases). The V gene lost 0 bases and the J gene lost 2 bases, with 11 bases spanning the gap. Germline lookup yields CDR1 SGDLS and CDR2 YYNGEE. The CDR3 is 15 residues long. The CDR3 DNA reads TGTGCCAGCAGCGTAGCGGGGGGCATACAAGAGACCCAGTACTTC. As protein: CASSVAGGIQETQYF.

V usage is TRBV29-1 and J usage is TRBJ1-1; D is undetermined. The CDR3 runs 15 residues. Germline lookup yields CDR1 SQVTM and CDR2 ANQGSEA. V gave up 7 bases and J gave up 8 bases, with 26 bases separating them. This chain's CDR3 is CSAVLSSIPVVEAFF. The CDR3 DNA sequence: TGCAGCGCGGTTCTTTCTTCCATACCCGTCGTCGAAGCTTTCTTT.

With respect to this clone: Germline and junction disagree at one end, which may indicate a read error. This chain links TRBV4-1 with TRBJ2-4, with D possibly matching TRBD2 (6 bases). Germline-derived CDR1 and CDR2 are MGHRA and YSYEKL. The CDR3 extends over 10 amino acids. The CDR3 loop reads CASSRLTGRF. Here the CDR3 DNA reads TGCGCCAGCAGCCGCCTCACTGGGAGGTTC.

In this sample, this clone turned up a few times. Here the CDR3 DNA reads TGTGCCAGCAGCGTAGTAGAACCAAATGAGCAGTTCTTC. This translates into CASSVVEPNEQFF. The genes are TRBV9 and TRBJ2-1; D is unresolved. The CDR3 is 13 amino acids. Trimming cost V 0 bases and J 7 bases, with 8 bases left between them. Germline V gene sequence: CDR1 SGDLS, CDR2 YYNGEE.

This clone was recorded once. The genes are TRBV14 and TRBJ1-4; D is undetermined. From germline, CDR1 is SGHDN and CDR2 FVKESK. The CDR3 runs 16 residues. The V gene lost 4 bases and the J gene lost 0 bases, with 12 bases spanning the gap. The CDR3: CASSPLGSATNEKLFF. CDR3 sequence (DNA): TGTGCCAGCAGCCCGCTCGGGAGCGCAACTAATGAAAAACTGTTTTTT.

J is TRBJ1-1 and V is TRBV28; D is undetermined. Trimming shortened V by 2 bases and J by 4 bases, and 8 bases separated the two germline ends. The CDR3 consists of 13 residues. The germline gives CDR1 MDHEN, CDR2 SYDVKM. This CDR3 is CASSLEIPTEAFF. CDR3 nucleotide sequence: TGTGCCAGCAGTTTAGAGATACCCACTGAAGCTTTCTTT.

This clone appeared once. The genes are TRBV28 and TRBJ2-7, with 7 bases that match TRBD1. This CDR3 has 14 residues. CDR1 and CDR2 (germline): MDHEN, SYDVKM. V dropped 2 bases and J dropped 2; count of bases not matched to a gene: 3. CDR3 nucleotide sequence: TGTGCCAGCAGTTTAGACAGGGCAGCCTACGAGCAGTACTTC. Encoded protein: CASSLDRAAYEQYF.

This clone was detected only a few times. In DNA form, the CDR3 reads TGTGCCAGCAGCTTATACCCCCTTGGGTCAGGGTATAGCAATCAGCCCCAGCATTTT. As protein: CASSLYPLGSGYSNQPQHF. The genes are TRBV7-2 and TRBJ1-5; tentative D call: TRBD1 (5 bases). V lost 2 bases, J lost 0 bases, and 20 bases lay in between. CDR1 and CDR2 from the germline V gene are SGHTA and FQGNSA. The CDR3 covers 19 residues.

This sequence joins TRBV18 and TRBJ1-6, with D tentatively TRBD1 (5 bases). The CDR3 totals 15 residues. Trimming removed 2 bases from V and 2 bases from J, with 7 bases in between. Per the germline V gene, CDR1 is KGHSH and CDR2 is LQKENI. Here the CDR3 DNA reads TGTGCCAGCTCACCAGGGGGGACCTATAATTCACCCCTCCACTTT. It translates to CASSPGGTYNSPLHF.

The chain uses TRBV2 and TRBJ1-1; tentative D call: TRBD1 (5 bases). Germline assignment: CDR1 SNHLY and CDR2 FYNNEI. Trimming took off 7 bases at V and 2 bases at J, with 11 bases between the two ends. The CDR3 is 13 amino acids. In DNA, the CDR3 is TGTGCCAGCACCAGGACACTAAACACTGAAGCTTTCTTT. Translated: CASTRTLNTEAFF.

This clone was counted only a few times. The chain carries TRBV29-1 and TRBJ2-2; 7 bases agree with TRBD2. The ends lost 5 bases at V and 4 bases at J; junction bases unmatched: 7. Germline values: CDR1 SQVTM, CDR2 ANQGSEA. CDR3 length equals 14 residues. The CDR3 region has the DNA TGCAGCGTTCTCACGGGAGGTCGCACCGGGGAGCTGTTTTTT. It is translated as CSVLTGGRTGELFF.

The V call is TRBV7-6, the J call TRBJ2-3; 10 nucleotides line up with TRBD1. Germline V gene lookup returns CDR1 SGHVS and CDR2 FNYEAQ. V shed 4 bases, J shed 3 bases, and the junction held 4 bases outside the gene matches. This CDR3 spans 15 amino acids. Written as DNA, the CDR3 is TGTGCCAGCAGCTCGGGACAGGGGATGACAGATACGCAGTATTTT. It encodes CASSSGQGMTDTQYF.

The chain combines TRBV4-3 with TRBJ1-3, with D tentatively TRBD1 (5 bases). V was pared by 1 base and J by 2 bases, with 9 bases between. Per the germline V gene, CDR1 is LGHNA and CDR2 is YSLEER. The CDR3 covers 15 residues. The CDR3 reads CASSQARAPGNTIYF. Here the CDR3 DNA reads TGCGCCAGCAGCCAAGCCAGGGCACCTGGAAACACCATATATTTT.

The table lists this clone with a few counts. This chain uses TRBV4-2 with TRBJ2-7; the D gene is possibly TRBD2 (5 bases). The V and J ends lost 0 bases and 2 bases respectively, with 11 bases between them. The CDR3 covers 15 residues. CDR1 is LGHNA, CDR2 YNFKEQ, per germline. The CDR3 bases are TGTGCCAGCAGCCAAGATCCGACTACAACCTACGAGCAGTACTTC. Its translation: CASSQDPTTTYEQYF.

The gene calls are TRBV28 and TRBJ1-2; tentatively, D is TRBD1 (5 bases). This CDR3 spans 13 amino acids. V was pared by 6 bases and J by 6 bases, with 14 bases between. Germline CDR1 MDHEN, CDR2 SYDVKM. CDR3 nucleotide sequence: TGTGCCAGCAGGTGGGGGGAAAGGGATGGCTACACCTTC. This codes for CASRWGERDGYTF.

The rearrangement links TRBV2 to TRBJ2-7, with 12 bases that match TRBD2. CDR1 SNHLY and CDR2 FYNNEI come from the germline V gene. Trimming at V came to 6 bases and at J to 5 bases, leaving 8 bases not matched to a gene. The CDR3 spans 15 residues. In DNA, the CDR3 is TGTGCCAGCAGCCAGACTAGCGGGAGAGGCCACGAGCAGTACTTC. This encodes CASSQTSGRGHEQYF.

The genes are TRBV5-1 and TRBJ1-5, with TRBD1 as a possible D gene (6 bases). Trimming cost V 2 bases and J 7 bases, with 16 bases left between them. Germline CDR1 reads SGHRS; CDR2 reads YFSETQ. This CDR3 has 15 amino acids. The DNA of the CDR3 is TGCGCCAGCAGCTTAACCGGACAGCCGGGCCAGCCCCAGCATTTT. Its translation is CASSLTGQPGQPQHF.